This T cell receptor beta chain appears in the sequencing data of a study of blood T cell repertoires in COVID-19. Study context: PBMCs, B-cell-depleted T cells, or T cells were the source of the cDNA or gDNA that made up the material.

Under the authors' procedure: Reference gene primer amplification yielded estimated nucleated cell counts. The data were produced by immunoSEQ multiplex PCR, yet TCRdb's version contains in-frame clones alone and is incomplete. That table is the source of V, J and clone size, and D and trimming were worked out from the DNA. The table shows about 180,000 clones, with roughly 89% occurring only once. Across over 20 US areas, participants ranged in age from roughly 18 to 95 years. V gave up 3 bases and J gave up 5 bases; unmatched junction bases: 7. The CDR3 has 15 residues. Germline-derived CDR1 and CDR2 are ENHRY and SYGVKD.

This clonotype was obtained from a woman in her forties with acute COVID-19. The sample comprised PBMCs or T cells enriched from blood (not recorded which). J is TRBJ1-1 and V is TRBV10-3, with 9 positions matching TRBD1. The CDR3 spells CAISDLDRGYTEAFF. In nucleotides, the CDR3 is TGTGCCATCAGTGATTTAGACAGGGGGTATACTGAAGCTTTCTTT.